The 32 T cell receptor beta chains given below trace back to one sample, sequenced in a study of blood T cell repertoires in COVID-19. The table came from immunoSEQ multiplex PCR; TCRdb's copy has only in-frame clones and leaves some out. The table has around 430,000 clones, about 91% seen once; the top ten hold roughly an eighth. Sequenced sample: peripheral blood. The receptor set was obtained from a woman aged 50 to 60 with COVID-19, enrolled during active disease.

V and J are TRBV11-2 and TRBJ2-3, with unresolved D. The germline V gene encodes CDR1 SGHAT and CDR2 FQNNGV. The ends were cut back, 0 bases at V and 1 base at J, with 8 bases in the middle. The CDR3 totals 15 residues. CDR3 sequence: CASSLDPAGTDTQYF. CDR3 bases: TGTGCCAGCAGCTTAGATCCTGCGGGCACAGATACGCAGTATTTT.

The rearrangement uses TRBV27 and TRBJ2-7, with D tentatively TRBD1 (5 bases). Germline lookup yields CDR1 MNHEY and CDR2 SMNVEV (reference sequence). This CDR3 has 14 residues. Trimming removed 2 bases from V and 4 bases from J, with 12 bases in between. The CDR3 DNA follows: TGTGCCAGCAGTTTAAGGGGTGACAGATACGAGCAGTACTTC. This encodes CASSLRGDRYEQYF.

To note about this clone: Within the sample, other DNA sequences also encode this same CDR3. The chain uses TRBV6-5 and TRBJ1-2, with D unresolved. The CDR3 consists of 11 residues. Germline CDR1 and CDR2: MNHEY and SVGAGI. V lost 8 bases and J lost 1, with 5 bases in between. The CDR3 sequence: CASGGNYGYTF. In DNA form, the CDR3 reads TGTGCCAGCGGCGGTAACTATGGCTACACCTTC.

This chain links TRBV6-1 with TRBJ1-5; TRBD1 might be the D (5 bases). CDR3 length equals 15 residues. Germline V lookup: CDR1 MNHNS, CDR2 SASEGT. Trimming shortened V by 2 bases and J by 3 bases, and 11 bases separated the two germline ends. The CDR3 is CASSEQGFANQPQHF. CDR3 nucleotide sequence: TGTGCCAGCAGTGAACAGGGATTTGCCAATCAGCCCCAGCATTTT.

V is TRBV29-1 and J is TRBJ2-7, with 7 nucleotides matching TRBD1. This CDR3 region has 11 residues. The V gene's germline CDR1 is SQVTM and CDR2 ANQGSEA. Trimming removed 5 bases from V and 6 bases from J; junction bases left unmatched: 4. The CDR3 DNA follows: TGCAGCGTTATGACAGGGTCCGAGCAGTACTTC. It specifies CSVMTGSEQYF.

Of note for this clone: Other DNA sequences from this sample encode an identical CDR3 as well. The CDR3 here is CASSLRTGGNQPQHF. DNA for the CDR3: TGTGCCAGCAGTTTACGGACAGGGGGTAATCAGCCCCAGCATTTT. The chain joins TRBV27 to TRBJ1-5; 10 bases map to TRBD1. The CDR3 covers 15 residues. J lost 4 bases, V lost 2 bases, and 2 bases had no gene match. Germline CDR1 reads MNHEY; CDR2 reads SMNVEV (reference sequence).

To note about this clone: The junction departs from germline at one end; a sequencing error may be responsible. V usage is TRBV3-1 (or the pseudogene TRBV3-2) and J usage is TRBJ2-7, with 7 bases fitting TRBD2. Looked up from germline, CDR1 is LGHDT and CDR2 is YNNKEL (reference sequence). The CDR3 is 11 residues long. CDR3 DNA sequence: TGTGCCAGCAGCCAAGATCGGGGGGTTCTCTTC. Protein product: CASSQDRGVLF.

The chain joins TRBV6-5 to TRBJ2-2, with 8 bases aligning to TRBD2. Germline CDR1 is MNHEY and CDR2 is SVGAGI. Trimming cost V 7 bases and J 5 bases; bases outside gene matches: 3. The CDR3 length is 13 residues. In DNA form, the CDR3 reads TGTGCCAGCAAAGCGGGGGAGACCGGGGAGCTGTTTTTT. Amino acids: CASKAGETGELFF.

The gene calls are TRBV27 and TRBJ2-7; 9 bases align to TRBD1. V dropped 3 bases and J dropped 2; count of bases not matched to a gene: 2. Germline loops: CDR1 MNHEY, CDR2 SMNVEV (reference sequence). The CDR3 is 14 residues long. CDR3 in DNA: TGTGCCAGCAGTTTGGGGACAGGGCCCTACGAGCAGTACTTC. The encoded protein is CASSLGTGPYEQYF.

The genes are TRBV19 and TRBJ1-1, with a possible D match to TRBD1 (6 bases). Trimming pared 5 bases from V and 3 bases from J, leaving 13 bases between. Germline CDR1 is LNHDA and CDR2 is SQIVND (reference sequence). The CDR3 has 14 amino acids. Written as DNA, the CDR3 is TGTGCCAGTAGTGTACAGGGTGGGTACACTGAAGCTTTCTTT. Translating gives CASSVQGGYTEAFF.

CDR3 sequence reads: CAWSAQGATNEKLFF. CDR3 coding DNA: TGTGCCTGGAGTGCCCAGGGTGCAACTAATGAAAAACTGTTTTTT. This chain joins TRBV30 and TRBJ1-4; a weak D match, TRBD1 (5 bases). Trimming shortened V by 1 base and J by 0 bases, and 9 bases separated the two germline ends. Germline V gives CDR1 GTSNPN, CDR2 SVGIG (reference sequence). The CDR3 extends over 15 amino acids.

The chain joins TRBV6-5 to TRBJ1-2, with D maybe TRBD1 (5 bases). The germline gives CDR1 MNHEY, CDR2 SVGAGI. V was shortened by 5 bases and J by 5 bases, with 18 bases between the two germline ends. The CDR3 has 15 residues. The CDR3 DNA reads as TGTGCCAGCAGTCCTCCACTGGGGGGGAGGTATGGCTACACCTTC. Translating it yields CASSPPLGGRYGYTF.

The chain uses TRBV3-1 (or the pseudogene TRBV3-2) and TRBJ2-3, with D possibly matching TRBD2 (6 bases). V gave up 3 bases and J gave up 11 bases, with 21 bases separating them. From germline, CDR1 is LGHDT and CDR2 YNNKEL (reference sequence). The CDR3 totals 15 residues. The CDR3 sequence: CASSQGPFQGGVQYF. The CDR3 DNA reads TGTGCCAGCAGCCAGGGACCCTTCCAGGGAGGCGTGCAGTATTTT.

The chain employs TRBV6-6 and TRBJ2-3; TRBD1 might be the D (5 bases). The V end lost 2 bases, the J end lost 0 bases, and 12 bases lay between the germline ends. Germline V CDR1 and CDR2: MNHNY, SVGAGI (reference sequence). CDR3 length: 16 residues. In nucleotides, the CDR3 is TGTGCCAGCAGTTACGACAGCTTCCCTAGCACAGATACGCAGTATTTT. Translation gives CASSYDSFPSTDTQYF.

V and J are TRBV5-8 and TRBJ1-2; no clear D gene. Germline CDR1 is SGHTS and CDR2 is YDEGEE. This CDR3 has 13 amino acids. V was pared by 4 bases and J by 3 bases, with 10 bases between. The CDR3 DNA follows: TGTGCCAGCAGCCTGGGAGGTTACTATGGCTACACCTTC. It codes for CASSLGGYYGYTF.

The chain carries TRBV7-9 and TRBJ1-1, with 7 bases lining up with TRBD1. CDR1 is SEHNR and CDR2 is FQNEAQ in the germline V gene (reference sequence). The CDR3 totals 15 residues. The junction had 4 bases not matched to a gene; V was cut back by 3 bases and J by 0 bases. The CDR3 nucleotides are TGTGCCAGCAGCTTCAGGGGGACGGTGAACACTGAAGCTTTCTTT. This translates into CASSFRGTVNTEAFF.

The chain recombines TRBV9 with TRBJ2-7, with 7 nucleotides matching TRBD1. V lost 4 bases to trimming and J lost 2 bases; unmatched junction nucleotides: 9. Germline V CDR1 and CDR2: SGDLS, YYNGEE. The CDR3 spans 15 residues. This CDR3 is CASSPSRGGTYEQYF. CDR3 sequence (DNA): TGTGCCAGCAGCCCCTCGAGAGGGGGCACCTACGAGCAGTACTTC.

The chain employs TRBV5-8 and TRBJ1-1; no definite D call. Trimming removed 0 bases from V and 11 bases from J, with 14 bases in between. This CDR3 has 13 residues. Germline-derived CDR1 and CDR2 are SGHTS and YDEGEE. CDR3 coding DNA: TGTGCCAGCAGCTTGGTCGGGGAGCCGCCGGCTTTCTTT. It specifies CASSLVGEPPAFF.

Comment on this clone: Additional DNA sequences in this sample encode the identical CDR3. J is TRBJ1-1 and V is TRBV2; D is possibly TRBD1 (5 bases). V was trimmed by 5 bases and J by 1 base, leaving 11 bases between them. Per the germline V gene, CDR1 is SNHLY and CDR2 is FYNNEI. This CDR3 is built from 14 residues. CDR3 nucleotides: TGTGCCAGCAGTAAGGGTCAGGGGAACACTGAAGCTTTCTTT. Protein sequence: CASSKGQGNTEAFF.

The chain carries TRBV6-5 and TRBJ2-1; 10 bases fit TRBD2. Germline lookup yields CDR1 MNHEY and CDR2 SVGAGI. The CDR3 sequence is 15 residues long. The V segment lost 6 bases and the J segment 4 bases; nucleotides outside the gene matches: 6. CDR3 residues: CASRWTSGTYNEQFF. In DNA form, the CDR3 reads TGTGCCAGCAGGTGGACTAGCGGAACTTACAATGAGCAGTTCTTC.

The J gene is TRBJ1-1, the V gene TRBV5-1; 9 bases align to TRBD1. Losses at the gene ends were 3 bases for V and 6 bases for J; bases not matched to a gene: 6. This CDR3 has 14 amino acids. Germline V gene sequence: CDR1 SGHRS, CDR2 YFSETQ. The CDR3 here is CASSSGTGRPEAFF. The CDR3 region has the DNA TGCGCCAGCAGCTCCGGGACAGGGCGGCCTGAAGCTTTCTTT.

The chain recombines TRBV5-5 with TRBJ2-3; D is perhaps TRBD2 (6 bases). Germline V gene sequence: CDR1 SGHKS, CDR2 YYEKEE (reference sequence). Trimming removed 1 base at V and 0 bases at J, with 15 bases between. The CDR3 loop spans 17 amino acids. The chain's CDR3 is CASSLIGGAASTDTQYF. DNA of the CDR3: TGTGCCAGCAGCTTGATAGGAGGGGCAGCCAGCACAGATACGCAGTATTTT.

The V and J genes are TRBV16 and TRBJ2-1; D might be TRBD2 (6 bases). The germline V and J ends were trimmed by 4 bases and 7 bases, with 14 bases remaining between them. In germline, CDR1 is KGHSY, CDR2 FQNENV. The CDR3 contains 14 residues. The CDR3, as DNA: TGTGCCAGCAGCCGCTCCGGGACTTGGAATGAGCAGTTCTTC. Translating it yields CASSRSGTWNEQFF.

The chain is built from TRBV23-1 and TRBJ2-1; 7 bases fit TRBD1. TRBV23-1 is annotated as an ORF whose role is uncertain. V lost 8 bases and J lost 9; bases outside the gene matches: 13. This CDR3 has 14 amino acids. The CDR3 bases are TGCGCCAGCGGCACCCGACAGGGCCCGGGTGAGCAGTTCTTC. Protein sequence: CASGTRQGPGEQFF.

V gene TRBV10-2 combines with J gene TRBJ2-7; the match to TRBD1 covers 8 bases. Germline trimming cut 1 base from V and 7 bases from J; bases unmatched to any gene: 12. The CDR3 contains 16 residues. CDR1 is WSHSY and CDR2 is SAAADI in the germline V gene. The CDR3 DNA reads TGCGCCAGCAGTGAGTTAGGGACAGGCCTCGCTAGGGAGCAGTACTTC. As protein: CASSELGTGLAREQYF.

The chain links TRBV30 to TRBJ1-4; D is unresolved. CDR3 length equals 14 residues. V was clipped by 7 bases and J by 0 bases, with 12 bases between them. Germline CDR1 is GTSNPN and CDR2 is SVGIG (reference sequence). DNA of the CDR3: TGTGCCTCAACTGGAGTTCCAACTAATGAAAAACTGTTTTTT. This encodes CASTGVPTNEKLFF.

The J gene is TRBJ1-1, the V gene TRBV28; 8 positions match TRBD1. The length of the CDR3 is 13 residues. Germline CDR1 and CDR2: MDHEN and SYDVKM. V trimming: 8 bases; J trimming: 5 bases; junction bases outside the gene matches: 7. The CDR3: CASVDRGETEAFF. In DNA form, the CDR3 reads TGTGCCAGCGTAGACAGGGGAGAAACTGAAGCTTTCTTT.

A remark on this clone: Different DNA sequences within this sample yield the same CDR3. The J gene is TRBJ2-7, the V gene TRBV28; tentative D call: TRBD1 (6 bases). The CDR3 spans 14 residues. V was clipped by 6 bases and J by 0 bases, with 12 bases between them. Germline values: CDR1 MDHEN, CDR2 SYDVKM. The CDR3 DNA follows: TGTGCCAGCAGCCAACAGGGCCCCTCCTACGAGCAGTACTTC. It codes for CASSQQGPSYEQYF.

This chain uses TRBV19 with TRBJ2-3, with D possibly TRBD2 on 5 matching bases. Germline V gene sequence: CDR1 LNHDA, CDR2 SQIVND (reference sequence). The V and J ends lost 6 bases and 0 bases respectively, with 13 bases between them. The CDR3 extends over 15 amino acids. CDR3 region: CASSTGWGSTDTQYF. In DNA, the CDR3 is TGTGCCAGTAGCACGGGATGGGGTAGCACAGATACGCAGTATTTT.

The rearrangement links TRBV5-1 to TRBJ2-7, with TRBD1 matching over 7 bases. The V and J ends lost 8 bases and 5 bases, in that order; junction bases with no gene match: 7. Germline loops: CDR1 SGHRS, CDR2 YFSETQ. This CDR3 has 12 residues. This chain's CDR3 is CASRDRRNEQYF. The CDR3 region has the DNA TGCGCCAGTAGGGACAGAAGAAACGAGCAGTACTTC.

J is TRBJ2-7 and V is TRBV2, with 8 bases that match TRBD1. In germline, CDR1 is SNHLY, CDR2 FYNNEI. V gave up 9 bases and J gave up 1 base; unmatched junction bases: 8. The CDR3 has 14 amino acids. The CDR3 bases are TGTGCCAGTCGGACAGGGCGATATTCCTACGAGCAGTACTTC. Its protein is CASRTGRYSYEQYF.

The CDR3 sequence is CASSPSRRATEGGYTF. The CDR3 nucleotides are TGTGCCAGCAGCCCCTCCCGGCGGGCTACCGAAGGGGGCTACACCTTC. V gene TRBV3-1 (or the pseudogene TRBV3-2) combines with J gene TRBJ1-2; D ambiguous. The CDR3 contains 16 residues. V was pared by 4 bases and J by 8 bases, with 23 bases between. Germline assignment: CDR1 LGHDT and CDR2 YNNKEL (reference sequence).